These 27 T cell receptor beta chains originate from one sample sequenced in a study of blood T cells in healthy people across ages. For the second PCR, which ran for about 7 to 12 cycles, a sample-barcoded 5' primer and a J-beta primer mix were used. TCRdb reprocessed the 5' RACE reads via MiXCR and lists one record per CDR3 protein. The repertoire holds about 970,000 distinct CDR3 sequences, approximately 50% seen once, with 20% to 25% in the top ten. Sequenced input: blood. Receptors were obtained from a woman in her sixties or seventies in good health.

The chain links TRBV18 to TRBJ2-7; 11 bases line up with TRBD2. Per germline, CDR1 KGHSH and CDR2 LQKENI. Trimming at V came to 6 bases and at J to 7 bases, leaving 23 bases not matched to a gene. CDR3 length: 19 residues. The CDR3 sequence: CASSPSTGFSGREPNEQYF. The CDR3 nucleotides read TGTGCCAGCTCGCCATCAACCGGTTTTAGCGGGAGGGAACCTAATGAGCAGTACTTC.

This clonotype occurred many times. This sequence joins TRBV12-3 or TRBV12-4 and TRBJ2-1; D uncertain. This CDR3 contains 10 residues. Trimming took off 5 bases at V and 8 bases at J, with 4 bases between the two ends. DNA of the CDR3: TGTGCCAGCAGTCGGGATGAGCAGTTCTTC. It is translated as CASSRDEQFF.

The rearrangement uses TRBV6-6 and TRBJ1-5; 10 bases agree with TRBD1. Looked up from germline, CDR1 is MNHNY and CDR2 is SVGAGI (reference sequence). The CDR3 has 16 residues. J was trimmed by 4 bases and V by 6 bases; bases with no gene match: 9. CDR3 bases: TGTGCCAGCAGGGAGAATGACAGGGGGCCGAATCAGCCCCAGCATTTT. Residues: CASRENDRGPNQPQHF.

This clonotype has a handful of counts. This sequence joins TRBV7-2 and TRBJ2-7; either TRBD1 or TRBD2 may fit D (5 bases each). V shed 0 bases and J shed 3 bases, with 9 bases lying between them. Germline V gives CDR1 SGHTA, CDR2 FQGNSA. This CDR3 spans 14 amino acids. CDR3 sequence: CASSLARDGYEQYF. The DNA for the CDR3 is TGTGCCAGCAGCTTAGCCCGGGACGGCTACGAGCAGTACTTC.

V usage is TRBV7-3 and J usage is TRBJ2-6, with D hard to call. The V end was cut by 5 bases, the J end by 0 bases, with 17 bases between. Germline CDR1 SGHTA, CDR2 FQGTGA. The CDR3 is 18 residues long. CDR3 in DNA: TGTGCCAGCAGCCCTACACCGGTTAGGCACTCTGGGGCCAACGTCCTGACTTTC. Translated, it gives CASSPTPVRHSGANVLTF.

V usage is TRBV10-3 and J usage is TRBJ2-7; 7 bases are a match to TRBD2. V was pared by 8 bases and J by 3 bases, with 4 bases of the junction left unmatched. The V gene's germline CDR1 is ENHRY and CDR2 SYGVKD. The CDR3 consists of 12 residues. The CDR3 DNA is TGTGCCATCGGGGAGGGCCTCTACGAGCAGTACTTC. Encoded protein: CAIGEGLYEQYF.

The sample holds a few counts of this clonotype. The genes are TRBV7-9 and TRBJ2-3; D may be TRBD1 or TRBD2 (6 bases each). Trimming took 5 bases from V and 7 from J, leaving 13 bases between them. Germline loops: CDR1 SEHNR, CDR2 FQNEAQ (reference sequence). This CDR3 comprises 13 residues. The CDR3 sequence: CASSPEGGYTQYF. The CDR3 DNA follows: TGTGCCAGCAGCCCAGAGGGGGGATATACGCAGTATTTT. The full variable domain, in which reference TRBV7-9 and TRBJ2-3 provide the parts outside the CDR3, is DTGVSQNPRHKITKRGQNVTFRCDPISEHNRLYWYRQTLGQGPEFLTYFQNEAQLEKSRLLSDRFSAERPKGSFSTLEIQRTEQGDSAMYLCASSPEGGYTQYFGPGTRLTVL.

This chain joins TRBV11-2 and TRBJ2-7; D assignment may be TRBD1 or TRBD2 (6 bases each). Germline CDR1 SGHAT, CDR2 FQNNGV. The length of the CDR3 is 15 residues. Trimming took off 0 bases at V and 5 bases at J, with 14 bases between the two ends. The CDR3 region is CASSLDPTGGNEQYF. The CDR3 region has the DNA TGTGCCAGCAGCTTAGACCCGACAGGAGGGAACGAGCAGTACTTC.

The rearrangement uses TRBV5-1 and TRBJ2-7; D not resolved. Germline loops: CDR1 SGHRS, CDR2 YFSETQ. This CDR3 has 11 amino acids. Trimming took 3 bases from V and 5 from J, leaving 6 bases between them. CDR3 in amino acids: CASSSLNEQYF. CDR3 nucleotides: TGCGCCAGCAGCTCTCTGAACGAGCAGTACTTC.

The chain has TRBV30 and TRBJ1-5; D remains unclear. This CDR3 region has 13 residues. CDR1 is GTSNPN, CDR2 SVGIG, per germline (reference sequence). Trimming took 1 base from V and 3 from J, leaving 7 bases between them. CDR3 amino acids: CAWSGGDNQPQHF. Written as DNA, the CDR3 is TGTGCCTGGAGTGGGGGTGACAATCAGCCCCAGCATTTT.

The chain combines TRBV7-2 with TRBJ2-7; TRBD1 aligns across 10 bases. Germline trimming cut 3 bases from V and 7 bases from J; bases unmatched to any gene: 12. This CDR3 is 16 amino acids long. Germline lookup yields CDR1 SGHTA and CDR2 FQGNSA. The CDR3 coding sequence is TGTGCCAGCAGCTTGGCGCCTGACAGGGGGCCGAGGGAGCAGTACTTC. Amino acids: CASSLAPDRGPREQYF.

Worth noting for this clonotype: One junction end disagrees with the germline gene, perhaps due to a read error. The rearrangement uses TRBV20-1 and TRBJ2-5, with 11 bases fitting TRBD2. TRBJ2-7 matches the DNA end more closely, so the J call is doubtful. The germline CDR1 and CDR2 sequences are DFQATT and SNEGSKA (reference sequence). The CDR3 totals 17 residues. CDR3: CSALDLTSGSESDEQYF. In nucleotides, the CDR3 is TGTAGTGCTTTAGACCTTACTAGCGGGAGTGAAAGTGACGAGCAGTACTTC.

V usage is TRBV6-6 and J usage is TRBJ2-3; 7 bases map to TRBD2. This CDR3 has 15 amino acids. V lost 6 bases, J lost 1 base, and 7 bases stayed unmatched. Looked up from germline, CDR1 is MNHNY and CDR2 is SVGAGI (reference sequence). The CDR3 sequence: CASRPSGVGTDTQYF. The CDR3 DNA reads as TGTGCCAGCAGACCGAGCGGGGTGGGCACAGATACGCAGTATTTT.

This clonotype has only a few counts. This chain connects TRBV7-9 to TRBJ1-2, with D tentatively TRBD1 (5 bases). CDR3 size: 16 residues. Trimming removed 2 bases at V and 3 bases at J, with 16 bases between. Germline CDR1 and CDR2: SEHNR and FQNEAQ (reference sequence). Written as DNA, the CDR3 is TGTGCCAGCAGCTTACCCCCCGGCAGGGCTCACTATGGCTACACCTTC. Its translation: CASSLPPGRAHYGYTF.

This clonotype came up a few times. The chain couples TRBV5-1 to TRBJ2-1; tentatively, D is TRBD1 (5 bases). The germline gives CDR1 SGHRS, CDR2 YFSETQ. V was trimmed by 0 bases and J by 2 bases, leaving 9 bases between them. The CDR3 consists of 15 residues. CDR3 coding DNA: TGCGCCAGCAGCTTGGAAAGGGGTACCTACAATGAGCAGTTCTTC. Translation: CASSLERGTYNEQFF.

The chain employs TRBV20-1 and TRBJ2-5; D is possibly TRBD1 or TRBD2 (5 bases each). CDR1 and CDR2 (germline): DFQATT, SNEGSKA (reference sequence). This CDR3 spans 14 amino acids. V lost 5 bases and J lost 1, with 14 bases in between. The CDR3 protein is CSAQTGPIQETQYF. The DNA of the CDR3 is TGCAGTGCTCAAACGGGACCGATCCAAGAGACCCAGTACTTC.

The chain employs TRBV2 and TRBJ1-1; maybe TRBD1 (6 bases). The ends were cut back, 6 bases at V and 10 bases at J, with 24 bases in the middle. The CDR3 is made up of 15 amino acids. Germline V CDR1 and CDR2: SNHLY, FYNNEI. CDR3 residues: CASSRPLIQGKGAFF. The CDR3 coding sequence is TGTGCCAGCAGCCGTCCTCTCATACAGGGAAAGGGAGCTTTCTTT.

This clonotype was seen repeatedly, ten times or more. The chain's CDR3 is CATSHPPGRVGGSQPQHF. The CDR3 coding sequence is TGTGCCACCAGCCACCCCCCCGGGAGGGTTGGTGGTAGTCAGCCCCAGCATTTT. This sequence joins TRBV15 and TRBJ1-5; D gene unclear. Germline V gives CDR1 LNHNV, CDR2 YYDKDF (reference sequence). The V and J ends lost 5 bases and 6 bases respectively, with 26 bases between them. CDR3 length: 18 amino acids.

The chain joins TRBV12-3 or TRBV12-4 to TRBJ1-6; D not certain. V lost 5 bases, J lost 8 bases, and 4 bases lay in between. The CDR3 extends over 11 amino acids. The CDR3 coding sequence is TGTGCCAGCAGTCGCTATTCACCCCTCCACTTT. This encodes CASSRYSPLHF.

The rearrangement uses TRBV7-9 and TRBJ2-7; a weak D match, TRBD1 (6 bases). Trimming shortened V by 6 bases and J by 7 bases, and 19 bases separated the two germline ends. Germline V gene sequence: CDR1 SEHNR, CDR2 FQNEAQ (reference sequence). This CDR3 is 14 amino acids long. The CDR3 here is CASSISSGAGEQYF. DNA of the CDR3: TGTGCCAGCAGTATTTCCTCAGGGGCCGGGGAGCAGTACTTC.

This clonotype appeared a single time. CDR3 DNA: TGTGCCAGCGAGGGTAGCGGGAGTTACGGGCAGTACTTC. It translates to CASEGSGSYGQYF. The rearrangement uses TRBV6-2 or TRBV6-3 and TRBJ2-5; TRBD2 matches 9 bases. J was trimmed by 11 bases and V by 8 bases; bases with no gene match: 12. Per germline, CDR1 MNHEY and CDR2 SVGEGT. This CDR3 has 13 amino acids.

In this sample, this clonotype turned up many times. The genes are TRBV7-8 and TRBJ1-5; no reliable D call. V was pared by 1 base and J by 8 bases, with 12 bases between. The CDR3 extends over 14 amino acids. Germline CDR1 is SGHVS and CDR2 is FQNEAQ. CDR3 DNA sequence: TGTGCCAGCAGCTTAGAGGAGGGAAGGAAGCCCCAGCATTTT. This translates into CASSLEEGRKPQHF.

This clonotype was counted a few times. The chain has TRBV4-3 and TRBJ2-7; perhaps TRBD2 as D (5 bases). Deletions cut 0 bases from V and 3 bases from J, with 12 bases between. Germline values: CDR1 LGHNA, CDR2 YSLEER. CDR3 length: 15 residues. Here the CDR3 DNA reads TGCGCCAGCAGCCAAGAAGGAGGAACAGTCTACGAGCAGTACTTC. This codes for CASSQEGGTVYEQYF.

V usage is TRBV9 and J usage is TRBJ2-1; maybe TRBD2 (5 bases). This CDR3 region has 15 residues. Trimming left V 3 bases short and J 0 bases short, with 10 bases between. Germline assignment: CDR1 SGDLS and CDR2 YYNGEE. This CDR3 is CASSAAGNSYNEQFF. The CDR3 region has the DNA TGTGCCAGCAGCGCCGCCGGGAACTCCTACAATGAGCAGTTCTTC.

For the CDR3, the DNA is TGTGCCAGCAGCCTGTTAGGAGGGGCGACCCCGTATGGCTACACCTTC. Its translation is CASSLLGGATPYGYTF. V gene TRBV7-3 combines with J gene TRBJ1-2; D may be TRBD1 (5 bases). Germline V gene sequence: CDR1 SGHTA, CDR2 FQGTGA. This CDR3 region has 16 residues. V was shortened by 5 bases and J by 5 bases, with 21 bases between the two germline ends.

The rearrangement joins TRBV18 to TRBJ2-3; 7 bases agree with TRBD1. Germline lookup yields CDR1 KGHSH and CDR2 LQKENI. The CDR3 is made up of 15 amino acids. J gave up 3 bases and V 1 base, and 4 bases lay outside the gene matches. The CDR3 is CASSPRQGWTDTQYF. Written as DNA, the CDR3 is TGTGCCAGCTCACCACGACAGGGATGGACAGATACGCAGTATTTT. Full variable domain (rest looked up from reference TRBV18 and TRBJ2-3): NAGVMQNPRHLVRRRGQEARLRCSPMKGHSHVYWYRQLPEEGLKFMVYLQKENIIDESGMPKERFSAEFPKEGPSILRIQQVVRGDSAAYFCASSPRQGWTDTQYFGPGTRLTVL.

As to this clonotype: The junction differs from germline at one of its ends, possibly a read error. This chain uses TRBV14 with TRBJ2-5; 13 bases are a match to TRBD2. The CDR3 is 17 amino acids. Germline V gene lookup returns CDR1 SGHDN and CDR2 FVKESK. DNA for the CDR3: TGTGCCAGTAGCCCCTGGGGGACTAGCGGGACCCAAGAGACCCAGTACTTC. This sequence encodes CASSPWGTSGTQETQYF.